One T cell receptor beta chain is described in this entry. Its specificity is not known. The data stem from a study of cytotoxic CD8 clonotypes in ibrutinib-treated CLL. Study-wide results and caveats: Patients with sustained remission and those progressing were sampled at differing times. Starting clonality was above that of age-matched healthy donors and tracked circulating CD8+ T-cell counts.

Depth targeted 1 in 200,000 to 1 in 1 million T cells, averaging approximately 10x coverage per clonotype. Generated by immunoSEQ multiplex PCR, the TCRdb table keeps only in-frame clones and is missing some. Found here are 250,000 or so clones, under 75% of them singletons; the top ten hold less than 20%. Trimming pared 4 bases from V and 5 bases from J, leaving 8 bases between. CDR1 SGHNT and CDR2 YENEEA come from the germline V gene. The CDR3 contains 13 residues. The gene calls are TRBV11-3 and TRBJ2-2; unclear D gene. This clonotype originated in a human donor with chronic lymphocytic leukemia. The input for sequencing was PBMCs, taken after 24 months of ibrutinib treatment. CDR3 sequence (DNA): TGTGCCAGCAGCTCCCAGATGACCGGGGAGCTGTTTTTT. It codes for CASSSQMTGELFF.